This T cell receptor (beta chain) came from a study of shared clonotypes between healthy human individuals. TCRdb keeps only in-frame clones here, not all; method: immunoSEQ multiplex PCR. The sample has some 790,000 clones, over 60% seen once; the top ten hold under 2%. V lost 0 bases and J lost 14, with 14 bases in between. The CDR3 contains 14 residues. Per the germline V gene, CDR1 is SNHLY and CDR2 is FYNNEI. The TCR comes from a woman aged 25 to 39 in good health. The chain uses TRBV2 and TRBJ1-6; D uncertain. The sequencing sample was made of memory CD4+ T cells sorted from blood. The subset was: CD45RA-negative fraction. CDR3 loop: CASSEALQLFTLHF. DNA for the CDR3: TGTGCCAGCAGTGAAGCGCTTCAGCTTTTCACCCTCCACTTT.